Following are 19 T cell receptor beta chains from one sample sequenced in a study of tumor-infiltrating lymphocytes in primary liver carcinoma. A constant-region primer served to make TCR beta cDNA from 500 to 550 ng total RNA. Slightly modified ARM-PCR, run as three nested multiplex PCR rounds, produced the TCR beta libraries. The opening two PCR rounds, around 11 cycles each, paired TRBV1-TRBV30 forward primers with a C-beta reverse primer. TCRdb reprocessed the multiplex PCR reads with MiXCR, giving one entry per CDR3 protein. Among about 200,000 distinct CDR3 sequences listed, less than 75% were seen once. Unsorted whole blood yielded the blood RNA, and germline DNA was also extracted. Sample: peripheral blood. The receptors come from a woman in her sixties or seventies with primary liver carcinoma and hepatitis B virus infection.

The chain joins TRBV12-3 or TRBV12-4 to TRBJ2-1; TRBD2 agrees at 8 bases. The junction had 17 bases not matched to a gene; V was cut back by 5 bases and J by 11 bases. This CDR3 has 16 amino acids. The chain's CDR3 is CASSKKYGRGYNKQFF. In DNA form, the CDR3 reads TGTGCCAGCAGTAAAAAATACGGGAGGGGGTATAATAAGCAGTTCTTC.

This clonotype has a handful of counts. The V and J genes are TRBV28 and TRBJ1-1; possible D gene TRBD1, 5 bases. The germline gives CDR1 MDHEN, CDR2 SYDVKM. This CDR3 is built from 13 residues. V lost 7 bases and J lost 6, with 15 bases in between. The CDR3, as DNA: TGTGCCAGCAAGTTCCGGGACGACCCTGAAGCTTTCTTT. This encodes CASKFRDDPEAFF.

This clonotype was detected many times. The chain employs TRBV11-3 and TRBJ2-3; 9 bases map to TRBD2. The CDR3 extends over 15 amino acids. CDR1 is SGHNT and CDR2 is YENEEA in the germline V gene. V shed 4 bases and J 4 bases; nucleotides not matched to a gene: 6. CDR3 loop: CASSSGLARADTQYF. DNA for the CDR3: TGTGCCAGCAGCTCGGGACTAGCTCGGGCAGATACGCAGTATTTT.

This clonotype was found once. Its ends do not fully match the called genes, so a read error is possible. The chain links TRBV11-2 to TRBJ2-4, with a tentative D call TRBD1 (5 bases). This CDR3 is built from 14 residues. The germline CDR1 and CDR2 sequences are SGHAT and FQNNGV. CDR3: CTSSTPQGFDIQYF. As DNA, the CDR3 is TGTACCAGCAGCACCCCCCAGGGATTCGACATCCAGTACTTC.

In the case of this clonotype: A much larger clonotype is one base distant, so this may be a read error. The rearrangement links TRBV12-3 or TRBV12-4 to TRBJ1-1; perhaps TRBD1 as D (5 bases). Trimming left V 7 bases short and J 4 bases short, with 13 bases between. The CDR3 covers 13 residues. The CDR3 bases are TGTGCCAGCACCCTCCCGGGGGGCACTGAAGCTTTCTTT. Amino acid sequence: CASTLPGGTEAFF.

Of note for this clonotype: A much larger clonotype is one base distant, so this may be a read error. The chain employs TRBV5-6 and TRBJ2-5; 8 bases align to TRBD2. Germline CDR1 is SGHDT and CDR2 is YYEEEE. Losses at the gene ends were 6 bases for V and 7 bases for J; bases not matched to a gene: 14. This CDR3 comprises 15 residues. CDR3 DNA: TGTGCCAGCAACTTTCGCGGGAGGTCGTTGGGGACCCAGTACTTC. This encodes CASNFRGRSLGTQYF.

As regards this clonotype: Compared with germline, one end of the junction differs, possibly owing to a read error. The CDR3 sequence is CASSFLRRRYNEQYF. CDR3 DNA sequence: TGTGCCAGTAGCTTTCTCCGGAGAAGGTACAATGAGCAGTACTTC. The chain combines TRBV11-2 with TRBJ2-7; D not resolved. The V gene's germline CDR1 is SGHAT and CDR2 FQNNGV. The CDR3 length is 15 residues.

Comments on this clonotype: The CDR3 end shows no conserved phenylalanine or tryptophan, and so a read error is likely. This chain uses TRBV11-2 with TRBJ2-2, with TRBD2 matching over 11 bases. CDR1 is SGHAT and CDR2 is FQNNGV in the germline V gene. The CDR3 is 16 amino acids. CDR3 in amino acids: CVSSLLAGDLTGELFI. DNA of the CDR3: TGTGTCAGCAGCCTACTAGCGGGAGATTTAACCGGGGAGCTGTTTATT.

This chain links TRBV28 with TRBJ1-1; D not resolved. V lost 4 bases and J lost 3, with 12 bases in between. Germline CDR1 is MDHEN and CDR2 is SYDVKM. There are 14 residues in the CDR3. CDR3 sequence: CASSSRDLDTEAFF. The DNA for the CDR3 is TGTGCCAGCAGTTCACGCGACTTGGACACTGAAGCTTTCTTT.

This chain connects TRBV28 to TRBJ2-3, with D unclear. The CDR3 totals 15 residues. Per germline, CDR1 MDHEN and CDR2 SYDVKM. Trimming left V 3 bases short and J 5 bases short, with 15 bases between. CDR3 residues: CASSLRLAERDTQYF. The CDR3 DNA is TGTGCCAGCAGTTTGAGGCTGGCGGAGAGAGATACGCAGTATTTT.

Points on this clonotype: Possible read error: a much larger clone is one base away. It is likely a read error, because the conserved phenylalanine at the end of the CDR3 is missing. This chain links TRBV5-6 with TRBJ2-4, with D possibly TRBD1 on 8 matching bases. The CDR3 spans 15 residues. V dropped 0 bases and J dropped 4 bases, with 11 bases sitting between them. CDR1 is SGHDT and CDR2 is YYEEEE in the germline V gene. The CDR3 spells CASSLVQGGKNIQYL. The DNA for the CDR3 is TGTGCCAGCAGCTTGGTACAGGGGGGGAAAAACATTCAGTACTTG.

J is TRBJ1-2 and V is TRBV5-4, with TRBD1 matching over 7 bases. The V and J ends lost 4 bases and 7 bases, in that order; junction bases with no gene match: 7. The germline CDR1 and CDR2 sequences are SGHNT and YYREEE (reference sequence). The length of the CDR3 is 13 residues. The CDR3 spells CASSHGQVTGYTF. Written as DNA, the CDR3 is TGTGCCAGCAGCCACGGACAGGTCACTGGCTACACCTTC.

Comments on this clonotype: A single base separates this from a much larger clone, so it may be a read error. The V gene is TRBV28, the J gene TRBJ2-5; TRBD1 or TRBD2 may be the D gene (5 bases each). The CDR3 sequence is 11 residues long. CDR1 and CDR2 (germline): MDHEN, SYDVKM. This CDR3 is CVSVGGETQYF. In DNA form, the CDR3 reads TGTGTCAGCGTTGGGGGAGAGACCCAGTACTTC.

Remarks on this clonotype: A much larger clone lies a single base off, so this may be a read error. The CDR3 reads CASSEGVSGANVPTF. CDR3 nucleotides: TGTGCCAGCAGTGAAGGGGTCTCTGGGGCCAACGTCCCGACTTTC. The J gene is TRBJ2-6, the V gene TRBV6-1; D perhaps matches TRBD1 (5 bases). The CDR3 length is 15 residues. CDR1 is MNHNS and CDR2 is SASEGT in the germline V gene.

A note on this clonotype: A junction end diverges from the germline sequence, so it may reflect a read error. The chain joins TRBV7-9 to TRBJ1-2; D not certain. This CDR3 is built from 14 residues. Germline V gene data show CDR1 as SEHNR and CDR2 as FQNEAQ (reference sequence). The DNA for the CDR3 is TGTGCCAGCAGCTTAGACGGAACTAACTATAGCTACACCTTC. It translates to CASSLDGTNYSYTF.

In regard to this clonotype: Possible read error: a much larger clone is one base away. This CDR3 fails to terminate in the conserved phenylalanine or tryptophan, so it likely reflects a read error. This chain links TRBV12-3 or TRBV12-4 with TRBJ1-5; D remains ambiguous. Trimming pared 1 base from V and 1 base from J, leaving 5 bases between. The CDR3 length is 14 residues. CDR3 in amino acids: CASSLGGSNQPQHL. The CDR3 DNA reads TGTGCCAGCAGTTTAGGAGGGAGCAATCAGCCCCAGCATCTT.

With regard to this clonotype: The junction departs from germline at one end; a sequencing error may be responsible. The rearrangement joins TRBV11-1 to TRBJ1-1; D not certain. This CDR3 is 15 amino acids long. From germline, CDR1 is SGHAT and CDR2 FQDESV (reference sequence). The CDR3 DNA follows: TGTGACAGCAGCCATTCGGTCCAACCGAACACTGAGGCTTTCTTT. Translation gives CDSSHSVQPNTEAFF. Full variable domain (outside the CDR3, taken from reference TRBV11-1 and TRBJ1-1): EAEVAQSPRYKITEKSQAVAFWCDPISGHATLYWYRQILGQGPELLVQFQDESVVDDSQLPKDRFSAERLKGVDSTLKIQPAELGDSAMYLCDSSHSVQPNTEAFFGQGTRLTVV.

This clonotype was recorded at least ten times. CDR3 coding DNA: TGTGCCAGCACTAACCAGGGGCCAGGACTGGGAAACATTCAGTACTTC. Translation gives CASTNQGPGLGNIQYF. V gene TRBV6-5 combines with J gene TRBJ2-4; D possibly corresponds to TRBD1 (6 bases). This CDR3 contains 16 residues. Deletions cut 7 bases from V and 6 bases from J, with 22 bases between. Germline loops: CDR1 MNHEY, CDR2 SVGAGI.

Of note for this clonotype: Since a much larger clone is just one base distant, this may be a read error. The J gene is TRBJ2-3, the V gene TRBV5-1, with TRBD2 matching 10 bases. This CDR3 has 15 residues. Germline V gene data show CDR1 as SGHRS and CDR2 as YFSETQ. In nucleotides, the CDR3 is TGCGCCGGCAGCTTATCGACTAGCGGGACAGATACGCAGTATTTT. Protein product: CAGSLSTSGTDTQYF.